The present entry profiles one T cell receptor (beta chain) with its context. The CDR3 contains 16 residues. V shed 1 base, J shed 0 bases, and the junction held 3 bases outside the gene matches. Germline V gene sequence: CDR1 SGHTA, CDR2 FQGNSA. This entry is derived from a study of blood T cell repertoires in COVID-19. As processed by the authors: Scientists estimated how many nucleated cells there were by amplifying reference gene primers. Sequencing used immunoSEQ multiplex PCR; TCRdb keeps in-frame clones, though not all of them. V and J calls and clone size are as listed in that table; D and trimming were resolved from the DNA. The sample carries 380,000 or so clones, around 92% recorded once.

The chain carries TRBV7-2 and TRBJ1-2, with TRBD1 matching 9 bases. Sample: peripheral blood. This TCR was sampled from a man aged 40-50 years with acute or convalescent COVID-19. CDR3 bases: TGTGCCAGCAGCTTAGGGGGACAGGGAGCTAACTATGGCTACACCTTC. It is translated as CASSLGGQGANYGYTF.